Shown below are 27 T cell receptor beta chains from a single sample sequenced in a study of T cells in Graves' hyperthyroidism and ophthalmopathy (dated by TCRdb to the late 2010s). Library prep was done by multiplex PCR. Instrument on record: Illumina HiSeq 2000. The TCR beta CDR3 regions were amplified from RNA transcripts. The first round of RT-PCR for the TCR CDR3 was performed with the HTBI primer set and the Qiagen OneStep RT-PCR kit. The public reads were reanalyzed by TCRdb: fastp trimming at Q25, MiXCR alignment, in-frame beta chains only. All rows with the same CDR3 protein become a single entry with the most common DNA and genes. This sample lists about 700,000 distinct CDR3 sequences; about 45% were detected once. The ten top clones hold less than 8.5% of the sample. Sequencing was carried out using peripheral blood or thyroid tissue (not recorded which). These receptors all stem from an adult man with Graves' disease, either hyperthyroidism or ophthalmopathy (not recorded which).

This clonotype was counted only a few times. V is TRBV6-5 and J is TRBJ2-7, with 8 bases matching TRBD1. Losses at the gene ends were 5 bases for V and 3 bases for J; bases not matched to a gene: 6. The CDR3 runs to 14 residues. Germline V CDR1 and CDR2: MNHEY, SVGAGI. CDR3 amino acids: CASSPGGAGYEQYF. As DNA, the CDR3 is TGTGCCAGCAGTCCAGGGGGCGCGGGCTACGAGCAGTACTTC.

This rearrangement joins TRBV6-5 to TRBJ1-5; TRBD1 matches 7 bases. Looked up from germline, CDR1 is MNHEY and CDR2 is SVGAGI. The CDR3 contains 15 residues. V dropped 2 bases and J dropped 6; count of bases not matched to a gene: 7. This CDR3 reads CASSYTTGSGQPQHF. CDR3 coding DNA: TGTGCCAGCAGTTACACGACAGGGTCCGGTCAGCCCCAGCATTTT.

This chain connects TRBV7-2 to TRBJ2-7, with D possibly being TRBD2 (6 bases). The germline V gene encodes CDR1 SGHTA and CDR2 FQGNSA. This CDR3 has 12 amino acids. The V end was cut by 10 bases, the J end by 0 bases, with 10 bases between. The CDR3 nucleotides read TGTGCCACAACGACTAGCTCCTACGAGCAGTACTTC. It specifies CATTTSSYEQYF.

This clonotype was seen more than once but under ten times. The CDR3 spells CASSLRVTGTYGYTF. CDR3 DNA: TGTGCCAGCAGCTTACGGGTCACGGGTACCTATGGCTACACCTTC. The rearrangement joins TRBV7-8 to TRBJ1-2; D call uncertain. Per the germline V gene, CDR1 is SGHVS and CDR2 is FQNEAQ. Trimming cost V 2 bases and J 4 bases, with 14 bases left between them. This CDR3 has 15 amino acids.

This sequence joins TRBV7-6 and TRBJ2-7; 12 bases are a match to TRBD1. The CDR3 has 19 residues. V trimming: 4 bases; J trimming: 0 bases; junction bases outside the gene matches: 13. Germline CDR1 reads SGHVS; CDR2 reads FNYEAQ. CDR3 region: CASSSPRLGQGASSYEQYF. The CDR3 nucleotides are TGTGCCAGCAGCTCCCCGAGGCTGGGACAGGGGGCGAGCTCCTACGAGCAGTACTTC. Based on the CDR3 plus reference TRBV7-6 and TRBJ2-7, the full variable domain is GAGVSQSPRYKVTKRGQDVALRCDPISGHVSLYWYRQALGQGPEFLTYFNYEAQQDKSGLPNDRFSAERPEGSISTLTIQRTEQRDSAMYRCASSSPRLGQGASSYEQYFGPGTRLTVT.

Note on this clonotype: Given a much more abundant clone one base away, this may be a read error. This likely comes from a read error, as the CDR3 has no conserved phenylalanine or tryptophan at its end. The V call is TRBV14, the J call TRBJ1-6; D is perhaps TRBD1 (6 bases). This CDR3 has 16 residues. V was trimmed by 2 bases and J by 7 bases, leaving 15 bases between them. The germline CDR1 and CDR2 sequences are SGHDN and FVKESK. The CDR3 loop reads CASSQNRAVGNSPLHS. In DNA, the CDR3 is TGTGCCAGCAGCCAAAACAGGGCTGTCGGGAATTCACCCCTCCACTCT.

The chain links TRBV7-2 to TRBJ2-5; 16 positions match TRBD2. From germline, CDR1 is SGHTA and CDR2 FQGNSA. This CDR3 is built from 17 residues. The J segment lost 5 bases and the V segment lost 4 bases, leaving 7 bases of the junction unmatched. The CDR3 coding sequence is TGTGCCAGCAGCTCCGGGACTAGCGGGGGGGCCGTGGAGACCCAGTACTTC. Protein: CASSSGTSGGAVETQYF.

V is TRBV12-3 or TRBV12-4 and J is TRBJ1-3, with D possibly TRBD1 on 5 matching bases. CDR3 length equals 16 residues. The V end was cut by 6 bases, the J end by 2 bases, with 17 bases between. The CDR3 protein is CASRPWAGGAGNTIYF. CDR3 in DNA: TGTGCCAGCAGACCTTGGGCTGGGGGGGCTGGAAACACCATATATTTT.

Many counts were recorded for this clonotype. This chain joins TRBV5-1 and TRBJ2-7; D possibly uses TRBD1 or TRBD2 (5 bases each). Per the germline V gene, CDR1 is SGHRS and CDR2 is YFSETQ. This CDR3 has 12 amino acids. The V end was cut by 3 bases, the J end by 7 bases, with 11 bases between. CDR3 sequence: CASSSGAAEQYF. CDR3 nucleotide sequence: TGCGCCAGCAGCTCCGGGGCTGCTGAGCAGTACTTC.

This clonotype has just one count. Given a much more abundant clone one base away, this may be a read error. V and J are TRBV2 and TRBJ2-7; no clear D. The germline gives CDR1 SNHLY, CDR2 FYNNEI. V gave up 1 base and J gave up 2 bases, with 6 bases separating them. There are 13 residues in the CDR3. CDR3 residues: CASSEGRPYEQYF. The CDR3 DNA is TGTGCCAGCAGTGAAGGTCGGCCCTACGAGCAGTACTTC.

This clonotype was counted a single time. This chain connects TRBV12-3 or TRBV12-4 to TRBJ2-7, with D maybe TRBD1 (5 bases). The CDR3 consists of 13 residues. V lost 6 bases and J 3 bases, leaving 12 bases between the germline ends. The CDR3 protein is CASSHDRIYEQYF. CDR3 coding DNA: TGTGCCAGCAGCCATGACAGAATCTACGAGCAGTACTTC.

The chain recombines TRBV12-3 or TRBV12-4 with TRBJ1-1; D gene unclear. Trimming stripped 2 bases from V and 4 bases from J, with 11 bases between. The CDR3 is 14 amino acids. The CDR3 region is CASSLSTARTEAFF. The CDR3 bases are TGTGCCAGCAGTTTATCGACTGCCCGCACTGAAGCTTTCTTT.

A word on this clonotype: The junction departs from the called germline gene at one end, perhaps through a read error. The CDR3 DNA reads as TGTGCCAGCAGCTTGGCCGAAATGGGACAGGGAAGATCCTACAAGCAGTACTTC. It yields the protein CASSLAEMGQGRSYKQYF. The V call is TRBV7-9, the J call TRBJ2-7; 9 bases agree with TRBD1. Germline CDR1 is SEHNR and CDR2 is FQNEAQ (reference sequence). This CDR3 spans 18 amino acids.

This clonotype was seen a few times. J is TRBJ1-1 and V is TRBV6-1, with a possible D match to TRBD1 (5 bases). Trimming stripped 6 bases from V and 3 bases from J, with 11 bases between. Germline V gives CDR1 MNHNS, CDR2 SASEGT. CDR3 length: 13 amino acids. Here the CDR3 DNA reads TGTGCCAGCAGAAGGGGATTGGACACTGAAGCTTTCTTT. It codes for CASRRGLDTEAFF.

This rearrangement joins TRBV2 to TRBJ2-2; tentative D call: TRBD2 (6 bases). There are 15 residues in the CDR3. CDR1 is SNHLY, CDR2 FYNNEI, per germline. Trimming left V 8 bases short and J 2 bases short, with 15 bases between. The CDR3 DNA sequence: TGTGCCAGCGGGGGGATTGACAAAAACACCGGGGAGCTGTTTTTT. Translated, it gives CASGGIDKNTGELFF.

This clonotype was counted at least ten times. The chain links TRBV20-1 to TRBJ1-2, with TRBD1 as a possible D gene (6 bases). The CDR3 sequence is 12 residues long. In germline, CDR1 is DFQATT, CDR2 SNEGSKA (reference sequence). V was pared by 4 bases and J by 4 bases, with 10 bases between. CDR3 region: CSAKAGAYGYTF. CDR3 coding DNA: TGCAGTGCTAAGGCGGGGGCCTATGGCTACACCTTC.

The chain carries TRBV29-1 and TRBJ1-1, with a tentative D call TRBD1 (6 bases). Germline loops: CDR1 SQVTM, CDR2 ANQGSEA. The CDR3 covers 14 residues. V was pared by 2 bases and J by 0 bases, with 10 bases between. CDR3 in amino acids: CSVEIQGVNTEAFF. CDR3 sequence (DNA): TGCAGCGTTGAAATACAGGGTGTGAACACTGAAGCTTTCTTT.

DNA of the CDR3: TGTGCCACCAGTGGAGGGCCAGATACGCAGTATTTT. Amino acids: CATSGGPDTQYF. The gene calls are TRBV24-1 and TRBJ2-3, with D possibly being TRBD2 (5 bases). The CDR3 has 12 residues. The V and J ends lost 5 bases and 4 bases respectively, with 6 bases between them. Per germline, CDR1 KGHDR and CDR2 SFDVKD.

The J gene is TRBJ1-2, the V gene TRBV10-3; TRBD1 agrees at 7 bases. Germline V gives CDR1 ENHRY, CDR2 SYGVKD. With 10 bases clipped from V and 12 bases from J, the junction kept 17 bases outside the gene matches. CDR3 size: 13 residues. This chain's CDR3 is CATRTGRGSGNTF. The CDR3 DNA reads TGTGCCACCCGGACAGGTCGGGGATCTGGAAACACCTTC.

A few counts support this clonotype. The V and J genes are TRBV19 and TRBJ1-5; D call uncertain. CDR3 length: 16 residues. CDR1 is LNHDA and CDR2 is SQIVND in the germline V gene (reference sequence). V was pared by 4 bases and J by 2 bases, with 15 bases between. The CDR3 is CASSTTGVTGNQPQHF. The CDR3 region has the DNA TGTGCCAGTAGTACGACGGGAGTGACTGGCAATCAGCCCCAGCATTTT.

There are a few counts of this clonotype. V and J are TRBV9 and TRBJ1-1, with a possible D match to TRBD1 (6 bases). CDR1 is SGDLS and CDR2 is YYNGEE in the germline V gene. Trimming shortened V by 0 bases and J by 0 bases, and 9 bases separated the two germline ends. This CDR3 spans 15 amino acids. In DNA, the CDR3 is TGTGCCAGCAGCGTAGAGGGACATATGAACACTGAAGCTTTCTTT. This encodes CASSVEGHMNTEAFF.

CDR3 sequence: CASSVGQVDYGYTF. DNA of the CDR3: TGTGCCAGCAGCGTGGGACAGGTGGACTATGGCTACACCTTC. The chain is built from TRBV9 and TRBJ1-2; 8 nucleotides match TRBD1. Trimming took 2 bases from V and 3 from J; bases not matched to a gene: 3. Germline V CDR1 and CDR2: SGDLS, YYNGEE. The CDR3 loop spans 14 amino acids.

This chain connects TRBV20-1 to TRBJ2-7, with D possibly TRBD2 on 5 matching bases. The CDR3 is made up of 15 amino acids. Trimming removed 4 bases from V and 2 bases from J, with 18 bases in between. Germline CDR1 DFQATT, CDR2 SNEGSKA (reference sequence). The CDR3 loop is CSANLLAGGTYEQYF. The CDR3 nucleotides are TGCAGTGCTAACCTTTTGGCTGGAGGTACCTACGAGCAGTACTTC.

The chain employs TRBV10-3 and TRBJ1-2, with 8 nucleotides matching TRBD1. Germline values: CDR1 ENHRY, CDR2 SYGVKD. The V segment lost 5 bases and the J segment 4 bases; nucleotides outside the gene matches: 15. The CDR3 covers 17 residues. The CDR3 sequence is CAISTTGAARSGYGYTF. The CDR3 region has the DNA TGTGCCATCAGTACGACAGGGGCCGCGAGAAGTGGCTATGGCTACACCTTC.

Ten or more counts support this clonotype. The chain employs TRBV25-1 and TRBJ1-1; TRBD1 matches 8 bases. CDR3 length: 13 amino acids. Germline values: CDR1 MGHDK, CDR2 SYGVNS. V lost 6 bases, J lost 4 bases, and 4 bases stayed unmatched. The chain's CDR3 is CASRTGEGTEAFF. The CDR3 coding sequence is TGTGCCAGCAGGACAGGGGAGGGCACTGAAGCTTTCTTT.

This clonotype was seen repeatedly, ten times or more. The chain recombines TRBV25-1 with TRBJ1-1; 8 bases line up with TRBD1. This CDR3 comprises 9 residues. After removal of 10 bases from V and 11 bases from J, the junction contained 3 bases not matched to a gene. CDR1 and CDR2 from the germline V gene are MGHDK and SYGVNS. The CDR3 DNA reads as TGTGCCACCCGACAGGGGGCTTTCTTT. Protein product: CATRQGAFF.

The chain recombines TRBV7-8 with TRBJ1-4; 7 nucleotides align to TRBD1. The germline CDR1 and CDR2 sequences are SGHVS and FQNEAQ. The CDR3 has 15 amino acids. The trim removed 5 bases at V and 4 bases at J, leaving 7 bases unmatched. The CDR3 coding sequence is TGTGCCAGCAGCCGGGCGACAGGGAATAATGAAAAACTGTTTTTT. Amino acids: CASSRATGNNEKLFF.